This TCR beta chain comes out of a study of blood T cell repertoires in COVID-19. Study at large: COVID-19 samples from acute and convalescent phases originated in the United States, Italy and Spain. PBMCs, B-cell-depleted T cells, or T cells were the source of the cDNA or gDNA that made up the material.

V shed 6 bases, J shed 7 bases, and the junction held 15 bases outside the gene matches. The CDR3 has 16 residues. Germline V lookup: CDR1 SNHLY, CDR2 FYNNEI. Per the authors' pipeline: Researchers report that nucleated cell counts were estimated from reference gene primer amplification. Libraries were prepared by immunoSEQ multiplex PCR; TCRdb keeps only in-frame clonotypes and omits some of them. The D gene and trimming were derived from the DNA, and the V and J assignments and clone size from that table. This sample has about 260,000 clones, with around four fifths found just once. The specimen was peripheral blood. The chain carries TRBV2 and TRBJ2-1; 7 positions agree with TRBD2. This receptor was identified in a man between 60 and 75 years old who had recovered from COVID-19. In DNA form, the CDR3 reads TGTGCCAGCAGGGAAAGACTAGCTGACGAATTTAATGAGCAGTTCTTC. Translation gives CASRERLADEFNEQFF.